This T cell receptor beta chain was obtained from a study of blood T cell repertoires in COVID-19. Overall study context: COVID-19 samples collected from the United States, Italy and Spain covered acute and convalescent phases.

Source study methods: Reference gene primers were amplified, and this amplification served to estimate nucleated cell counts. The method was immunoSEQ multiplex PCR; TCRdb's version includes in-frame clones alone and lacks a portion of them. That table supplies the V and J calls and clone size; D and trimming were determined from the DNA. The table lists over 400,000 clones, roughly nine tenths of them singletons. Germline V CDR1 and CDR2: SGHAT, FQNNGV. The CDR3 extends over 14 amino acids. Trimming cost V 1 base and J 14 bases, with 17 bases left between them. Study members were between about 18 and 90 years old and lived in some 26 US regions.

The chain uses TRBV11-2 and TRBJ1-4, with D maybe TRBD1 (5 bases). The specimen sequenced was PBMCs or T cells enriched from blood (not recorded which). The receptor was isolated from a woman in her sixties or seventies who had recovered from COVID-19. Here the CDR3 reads CASSLGGEQGSLFF. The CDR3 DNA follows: TGTGCCAGCAGCTTAGGGGGGGAACAAGGATCCCTGTTTTTT.